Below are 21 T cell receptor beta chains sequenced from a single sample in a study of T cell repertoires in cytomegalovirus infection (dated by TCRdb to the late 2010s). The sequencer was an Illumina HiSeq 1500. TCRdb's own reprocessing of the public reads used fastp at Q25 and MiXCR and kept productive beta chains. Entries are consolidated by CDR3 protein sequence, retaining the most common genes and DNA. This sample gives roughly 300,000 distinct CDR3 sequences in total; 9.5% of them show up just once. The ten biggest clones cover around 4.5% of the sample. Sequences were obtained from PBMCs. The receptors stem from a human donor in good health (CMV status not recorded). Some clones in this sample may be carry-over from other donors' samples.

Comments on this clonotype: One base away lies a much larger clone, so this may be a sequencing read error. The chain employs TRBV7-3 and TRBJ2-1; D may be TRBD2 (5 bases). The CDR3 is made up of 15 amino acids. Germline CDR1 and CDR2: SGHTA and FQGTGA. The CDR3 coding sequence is TGTGTCAGCACTTTCCCGGGAACCTACTACAATGAGCAGTTCTTC. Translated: CVSTFPGTYYNEQFF.

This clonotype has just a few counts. This CDR3 is CASSDGDSKQFF. CDR3 bases: TGTGCCAGCAGTGACGGGGACAGTAAGCAGTTCTTC. The rearrangement joins TRBV2 to TRBJ2-1; 7 bases are a match to TRBD1. Trimming cost V 3 bases and J 11 bases; bases outside gene matches: 4. The germline V gene has CDR1 SNHLY and CDR2 FYNNEI. This CDR3 has 12 amino acids.

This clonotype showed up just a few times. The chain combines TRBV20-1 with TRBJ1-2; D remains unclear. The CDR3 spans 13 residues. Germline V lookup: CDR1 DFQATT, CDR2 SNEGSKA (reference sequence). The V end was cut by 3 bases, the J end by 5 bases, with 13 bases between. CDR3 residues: CSARVRNQYGYTF. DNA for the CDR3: TGCAGTGCTAGGGTGCGTAATCAGTATGGCTACACCTTC.

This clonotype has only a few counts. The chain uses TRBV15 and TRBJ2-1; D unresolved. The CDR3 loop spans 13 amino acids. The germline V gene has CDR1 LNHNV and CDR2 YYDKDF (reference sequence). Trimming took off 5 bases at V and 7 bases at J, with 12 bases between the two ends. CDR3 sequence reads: CATSDKSSNEQFF. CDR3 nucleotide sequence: TGTGCCACCAGCGATAAGAGTTCGAATGAGCAGTTCTTC.

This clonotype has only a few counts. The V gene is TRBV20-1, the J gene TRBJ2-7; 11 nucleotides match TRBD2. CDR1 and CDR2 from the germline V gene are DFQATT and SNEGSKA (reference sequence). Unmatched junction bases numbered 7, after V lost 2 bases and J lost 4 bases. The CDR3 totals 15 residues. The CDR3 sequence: CSARLLAGANYEQYF. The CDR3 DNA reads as TGCAGTGCTAGATTACTAGCGGGAGCGAATTACGAGCAGTACTTC.

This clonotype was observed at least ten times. DNA of the CDR3: TGTGCCAGCAGCCCTTCGATGGACCAGATTAATGAAAAACTGTTTTTT. Translated, it gives CASSPSMDQINEKLFF. The chain is built from TRBV7-9 and TRBJ1-4; D is undetermined. The CDR3 runs 16 residues. Germline values: CDR1 SEHNR, CDR2 FQNEAQ (reference sequence). The V and J ends lost 5 bases and 4 bases respectively, with 17 bases between them.

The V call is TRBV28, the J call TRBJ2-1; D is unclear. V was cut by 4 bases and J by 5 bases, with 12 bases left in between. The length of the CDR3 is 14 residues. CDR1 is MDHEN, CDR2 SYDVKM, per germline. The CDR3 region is CASSSPRVNNEQFF. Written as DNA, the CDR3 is TGTGCCAGCAGTTCGCCTAGGGTCAACAATGAGCAGTTCTTC. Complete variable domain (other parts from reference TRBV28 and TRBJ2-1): DVKVTQSSRYLVKRTGEKVFLECVQDMDHENMFWYRQDPGLGLRLIYFSYDVKMKEKGDIPEGYSVSREKKERFSLILESASTNQTSMYLCASSSPRVNNEQFFGPGTRLTVL.

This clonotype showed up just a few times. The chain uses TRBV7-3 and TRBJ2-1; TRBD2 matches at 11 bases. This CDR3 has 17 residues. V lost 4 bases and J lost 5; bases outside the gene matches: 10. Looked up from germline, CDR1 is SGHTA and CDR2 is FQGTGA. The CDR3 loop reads CASSSRSGTSGNNEQFF. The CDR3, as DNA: TGTGCCAGCAGCTCCCGATCCGGGACTAGCGGTAACAATGAGCAGTTCTTC. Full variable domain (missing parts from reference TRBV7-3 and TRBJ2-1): GAGVSQTPSNKVTEKGKYVELRCDPISGHTALYWYRQSLGQGPEFLIYFQGTGAADDSGLPNDRFFAVRPEGSVSTLKIQRTERGDSAVYLCASSSRSGTSGNNEQFFGPGTRLTVL.

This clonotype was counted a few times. The CDR3 loop is CASSYGGDYGYTF. The CDR3 DNA is TGTGCCAGCAGTTACGGGGGCGACTATGGCTACACCTTC. The chain employs TRBV27 and TRBJ1-2, with D maybe TRBD1 (6 bases). The V end was cut by 4 bases, the J end by 3 bases, with 9 bases between. This CDR3 spans 13 amino acids. The germline V gene encodes CDR1 MNHEY and CDR2 SMNVEV (reference sequence).

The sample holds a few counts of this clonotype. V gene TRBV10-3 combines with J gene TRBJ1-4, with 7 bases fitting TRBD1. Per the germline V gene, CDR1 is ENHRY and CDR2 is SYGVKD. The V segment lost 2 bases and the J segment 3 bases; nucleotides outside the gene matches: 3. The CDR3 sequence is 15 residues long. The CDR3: CAISEGQAANEKLFF. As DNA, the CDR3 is TGTGCCATCAGTGAGGGACAGGCTGCTAATGAAAAACTGTTTTTT.

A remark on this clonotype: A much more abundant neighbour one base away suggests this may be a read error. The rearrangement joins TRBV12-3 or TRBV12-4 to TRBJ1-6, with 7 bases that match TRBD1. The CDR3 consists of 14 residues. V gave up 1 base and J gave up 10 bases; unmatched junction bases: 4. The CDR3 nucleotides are TGTGCCAGCAGTTTAGAGGGGACAGTCTCACCCCTCCACTTT. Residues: CASSLEGTVSPLHF.

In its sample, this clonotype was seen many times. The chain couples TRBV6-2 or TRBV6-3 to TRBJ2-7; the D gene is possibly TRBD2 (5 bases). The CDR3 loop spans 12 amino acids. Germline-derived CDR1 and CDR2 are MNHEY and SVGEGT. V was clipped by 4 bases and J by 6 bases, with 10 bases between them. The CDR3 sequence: CASSFGLLEQYF. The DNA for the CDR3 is TGTGCCAGCAGTTTCGGACTGCTCGAGCAGTACTTC.

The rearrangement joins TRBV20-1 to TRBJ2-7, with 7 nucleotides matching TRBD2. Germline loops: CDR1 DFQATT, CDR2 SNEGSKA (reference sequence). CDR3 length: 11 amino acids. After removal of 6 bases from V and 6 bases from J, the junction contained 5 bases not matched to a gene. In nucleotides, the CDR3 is TGCAGTGCGCGACTAGCTACCGAGCAGTACTTC. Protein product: CSARLATEQYF.

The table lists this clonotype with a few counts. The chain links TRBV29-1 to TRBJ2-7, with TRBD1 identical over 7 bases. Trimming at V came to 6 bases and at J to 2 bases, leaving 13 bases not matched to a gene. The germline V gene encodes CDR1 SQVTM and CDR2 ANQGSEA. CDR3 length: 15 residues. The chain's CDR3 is CSVTDRSTGTYEQYF. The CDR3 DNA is TGCAGCGTAACCGACCGGTCGACAGGGACCTACGAGCAGTACTTC.

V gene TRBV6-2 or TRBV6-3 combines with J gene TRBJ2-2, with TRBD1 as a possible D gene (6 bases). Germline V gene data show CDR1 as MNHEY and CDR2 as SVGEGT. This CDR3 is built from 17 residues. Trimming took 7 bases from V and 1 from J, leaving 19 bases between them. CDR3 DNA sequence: TGTGCCAGCAATTTTCCCCCAGGGGCCGTGAACACCGGGGAGCTGTTTTTT. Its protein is CASNFPPGAVNTGELFF.

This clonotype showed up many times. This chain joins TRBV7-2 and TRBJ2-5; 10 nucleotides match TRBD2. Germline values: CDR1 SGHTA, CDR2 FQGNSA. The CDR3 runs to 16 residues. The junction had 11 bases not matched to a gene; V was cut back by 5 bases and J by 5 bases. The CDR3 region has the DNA TGTGCCAGCAGCAGGGGGGCTAGCGGGAGAACGGAGACCCAGTACTTC. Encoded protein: CASSRGASGRTETQYF.

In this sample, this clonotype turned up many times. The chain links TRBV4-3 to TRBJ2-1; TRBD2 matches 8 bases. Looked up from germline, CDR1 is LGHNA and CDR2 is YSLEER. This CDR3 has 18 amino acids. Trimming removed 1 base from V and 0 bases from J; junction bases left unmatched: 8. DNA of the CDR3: TGCGCCAGCAGCCAAGTTCCGGCGGGGGGACCCTCCTACAATGAGCAGTTCTTC. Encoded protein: CASSQVPAGGPSYNEQFF.

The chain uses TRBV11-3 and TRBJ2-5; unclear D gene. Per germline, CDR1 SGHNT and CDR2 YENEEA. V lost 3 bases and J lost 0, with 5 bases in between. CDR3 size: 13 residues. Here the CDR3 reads CASSFGYQETQYF. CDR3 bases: TGTGCCAGCAGCTTTGGGTACCAAGAGACCCAGTACTTC.

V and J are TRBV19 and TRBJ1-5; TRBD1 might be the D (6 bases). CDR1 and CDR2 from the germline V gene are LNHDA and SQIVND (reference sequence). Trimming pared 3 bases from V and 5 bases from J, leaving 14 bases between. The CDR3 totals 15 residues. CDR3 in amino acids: CASSIQAGEYQPQHF. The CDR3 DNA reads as TGTGCCAGTAGTATTCAAGCAGGGGAGTATCAGCCCCAGCATTTT.

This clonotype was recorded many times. CDR3 nucleotides: TGTGCCAGCAGTTTGGGGACCTATGGCTACACCTTC. The encoded protein is CASSLGTYGYTF. This chain connects TRBV28 to TRBJ1-2, with D tentatively TRBD1 (5 bases). Trimming left V 3 bases short and J 4 bases short, with 6 bases between. There are 12 residues in the CDR3. Per the germline V gene, CDR1 is MDHEN and CDR2 is SYDVKM.

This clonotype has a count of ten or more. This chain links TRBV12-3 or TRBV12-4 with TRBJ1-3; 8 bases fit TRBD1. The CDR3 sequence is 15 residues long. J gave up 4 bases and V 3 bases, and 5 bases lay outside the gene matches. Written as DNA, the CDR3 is TGTGCCAGCAGTTTCCGGACAGGGCTCGGAAACACCATATATTTT. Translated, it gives CASSFRTGLGNTIYF.